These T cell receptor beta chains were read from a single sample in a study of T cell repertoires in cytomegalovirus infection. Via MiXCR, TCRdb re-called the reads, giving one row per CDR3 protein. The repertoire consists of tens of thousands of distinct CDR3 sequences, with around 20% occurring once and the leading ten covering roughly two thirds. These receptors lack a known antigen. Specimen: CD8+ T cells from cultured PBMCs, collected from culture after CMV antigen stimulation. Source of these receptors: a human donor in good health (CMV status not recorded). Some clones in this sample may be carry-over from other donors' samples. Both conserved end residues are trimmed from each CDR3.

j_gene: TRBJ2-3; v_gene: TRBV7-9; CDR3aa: ASSSSRLAGSTDTQY
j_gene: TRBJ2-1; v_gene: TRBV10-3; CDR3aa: ASREGTRNEQF
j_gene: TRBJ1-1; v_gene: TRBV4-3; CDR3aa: ASSQDRLMNTEAF
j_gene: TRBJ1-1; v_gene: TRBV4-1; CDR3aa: ASSQAVGGTEAF
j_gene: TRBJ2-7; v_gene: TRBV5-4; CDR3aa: ASSWGQDYEQY
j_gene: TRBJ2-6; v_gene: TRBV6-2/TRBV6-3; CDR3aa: ASSYSSGLVGANVLT
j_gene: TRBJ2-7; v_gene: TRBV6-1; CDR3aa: AITTGHYEQY
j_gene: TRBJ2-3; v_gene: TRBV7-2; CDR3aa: ASSHRGPRADTQY
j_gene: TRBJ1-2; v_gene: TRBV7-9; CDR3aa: ASTQGRNYGYT
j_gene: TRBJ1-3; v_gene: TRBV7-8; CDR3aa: ASSLPGQGNTIY
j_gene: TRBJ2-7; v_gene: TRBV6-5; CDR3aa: ASSYGGGQEQY
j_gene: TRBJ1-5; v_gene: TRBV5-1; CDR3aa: ASSLEGAGSNQPQH
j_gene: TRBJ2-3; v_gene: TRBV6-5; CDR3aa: ASSYLDTQY
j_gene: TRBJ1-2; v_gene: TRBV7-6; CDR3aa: ASSATVYGYT
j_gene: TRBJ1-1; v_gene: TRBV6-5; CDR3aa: ASSSGTGREFGTEAF
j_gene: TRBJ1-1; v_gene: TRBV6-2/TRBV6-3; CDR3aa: ASTDLRRAMNTEAF
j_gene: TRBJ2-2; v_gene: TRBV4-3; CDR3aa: ASSQEQGMNTGELF
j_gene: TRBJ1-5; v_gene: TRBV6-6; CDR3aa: AASTGVTQH
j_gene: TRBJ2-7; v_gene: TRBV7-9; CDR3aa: ASSSGHSTYEQY
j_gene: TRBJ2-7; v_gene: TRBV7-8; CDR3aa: ASSRTGQGAYEQY
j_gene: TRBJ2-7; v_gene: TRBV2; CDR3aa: ASRPDSLGEQY
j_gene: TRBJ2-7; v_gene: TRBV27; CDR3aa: ASSLGVGSYEQY
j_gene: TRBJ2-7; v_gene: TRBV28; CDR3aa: ASIPRQGEYEQY
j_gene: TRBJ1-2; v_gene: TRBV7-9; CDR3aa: ASSLQGVRGYT
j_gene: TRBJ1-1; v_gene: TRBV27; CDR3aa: ASSAGTRAF
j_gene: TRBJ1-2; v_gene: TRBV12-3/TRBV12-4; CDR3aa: ASSLRGGYT